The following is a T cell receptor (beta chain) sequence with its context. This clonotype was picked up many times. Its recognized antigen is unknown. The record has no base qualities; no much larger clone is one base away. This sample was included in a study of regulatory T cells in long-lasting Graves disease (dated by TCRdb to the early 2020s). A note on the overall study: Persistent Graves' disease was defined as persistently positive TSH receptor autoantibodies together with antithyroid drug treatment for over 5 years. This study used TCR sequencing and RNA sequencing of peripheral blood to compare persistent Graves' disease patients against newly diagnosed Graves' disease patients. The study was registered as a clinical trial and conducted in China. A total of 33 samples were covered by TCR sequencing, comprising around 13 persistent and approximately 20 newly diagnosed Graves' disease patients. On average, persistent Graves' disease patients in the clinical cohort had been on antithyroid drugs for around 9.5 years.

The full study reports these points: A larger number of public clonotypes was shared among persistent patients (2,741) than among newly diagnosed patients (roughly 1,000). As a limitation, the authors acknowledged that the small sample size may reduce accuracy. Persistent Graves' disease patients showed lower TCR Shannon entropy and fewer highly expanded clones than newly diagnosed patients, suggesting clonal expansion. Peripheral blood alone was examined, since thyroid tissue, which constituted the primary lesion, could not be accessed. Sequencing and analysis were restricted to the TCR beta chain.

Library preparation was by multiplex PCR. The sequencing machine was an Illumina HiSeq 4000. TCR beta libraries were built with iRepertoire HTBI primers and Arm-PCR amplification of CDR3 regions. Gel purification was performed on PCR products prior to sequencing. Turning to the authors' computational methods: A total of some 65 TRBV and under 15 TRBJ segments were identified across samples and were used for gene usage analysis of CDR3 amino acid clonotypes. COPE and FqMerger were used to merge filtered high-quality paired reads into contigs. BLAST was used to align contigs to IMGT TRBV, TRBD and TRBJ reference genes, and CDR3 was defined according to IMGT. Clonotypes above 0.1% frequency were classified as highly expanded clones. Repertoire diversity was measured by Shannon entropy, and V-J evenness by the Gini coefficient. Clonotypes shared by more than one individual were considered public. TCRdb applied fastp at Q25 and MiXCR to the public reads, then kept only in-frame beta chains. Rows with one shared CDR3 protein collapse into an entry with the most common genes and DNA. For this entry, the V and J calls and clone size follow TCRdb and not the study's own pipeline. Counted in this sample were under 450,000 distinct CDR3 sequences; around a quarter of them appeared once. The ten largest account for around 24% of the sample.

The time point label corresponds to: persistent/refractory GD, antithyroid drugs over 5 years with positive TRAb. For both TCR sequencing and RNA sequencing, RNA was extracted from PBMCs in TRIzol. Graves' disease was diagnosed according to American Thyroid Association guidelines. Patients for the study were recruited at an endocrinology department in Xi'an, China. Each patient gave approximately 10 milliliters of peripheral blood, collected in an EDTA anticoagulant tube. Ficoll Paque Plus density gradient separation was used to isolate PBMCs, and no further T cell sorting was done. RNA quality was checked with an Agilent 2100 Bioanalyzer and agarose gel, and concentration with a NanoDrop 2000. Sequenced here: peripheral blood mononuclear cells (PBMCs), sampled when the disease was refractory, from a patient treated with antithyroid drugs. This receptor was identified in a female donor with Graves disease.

The CDR3 amino acid sequence is: CASSLPGRGLGYTF. The DNA sequence reads TGCGCCAGCAGCTTACCGGGACGGGGACTCGGCTACACCTTC. This sequence uses TRBV5-1 and TRBJ1-2, and perhaps TRBD1 as D gene, on 5 matching bases. The germline V gene gives CDR1 as SGHRS and CDR2 as YFSETQ. The CDR3 goes from the cysteine to the phenylalanine over 14 residues. The retained sequence is limited to the CDR3, 42 bases, with the frame set at the first base. At the junction V is shortened by 2 bases and J by 8 bases, with 16 bases in between.